The 20 T cell receptor beta chains below all came from one sample that was sequenced in a study of shared clonotypes between healthy human individuals. Sequencing was performed with immunoSEQ multiplex PCR; in TCRdb, only in-frame clones are kept and a portion is missing. The table has approximately 2,000,000 clones, 80% to 95% seen once. The sample consisted of naive CD4+ T cells from PBMCs. Described subset: CD45RA+ positively selected. The receptor source for this set is a man aged 18 to 29 in good health. Some clones in this sample may be carry-over from other donors' samples.

The chain carries TRBV7-2 and TRBJ1-2; possibly TRBD1 for D (5 bases). The V and J ends lost 5 bases and 5 bases respectively, with 21 bases between them. The germline V gene has CDR1 SGHTA and CDR2 FQGNSA. The CDR3 is 16 residues long. The CDR3 nucleotides are TGTGCCAGCAGCCCGAACCAGGGCTCTTGGGGGTATGGCTACACCTTC. Its translation: CASSPNQGSWGYGYTF.

V is TRBV28 and J is TRBJ1-1, with 7 bases lining up with TRBD1. J lost 5 bases, V lost 1 base, and 4 bases had no gene match. Per germline, CDR1 MDHEN and CDR2 SYDVKM. The CDR3 runs to 14 residues. The CDR3 nucleotides read TGTGCCAGCAGTTTATCTGGCAGGGGGACTGAAGCTTTCTTT. It codes for CASSLSGRGTEAFF.

CDR3 DNA: TGTGCCATCAGTGGGGCAGGCGCTAGCACAGATACGCAGTATTTT. Its translation: CAISGAGASTDTQYF. This sequence joins TRBV10-3 and TRBJ2-3, with no clear D. Germline assignment: CDR1 ENHRY and CDR2 SYGVKD. V was shortened by 4 bases and J by 0 bases, with 11 bases between the two germline ends. The CDR3 is 15 residues long.

Concerning this clone itself: The junction and the germline gene differ at one end; a read error may be behind it. The chain uses TRBV4-2 and TRBJ1-1; D gene uncertain. This CDR3 has 11 residues. In germline, CDR1 is LGHNA, CDR2 YNFKEQ. DNA of the CDR3: TGTGCCAGCAGCCAAGAGTATGACTTCAGGTTT. This encodes CASSQEYDFRF.

This rearrangement joins TRBV11-1 to TRBJ2-7; D tentatively reads TRBD1 or TRBD2 (5 bases each). Looked up from germline, CDR1 is SGHAT and CDR2 is FQDESV (reference sequence). The V end was cut by 1 base, the J end by 6 bases, with 22 bases between. The CDR3 contains 17 residues. The CDR3 DNA reads TGTGCCAGCAGCTTAGTTCGAGGGGCCCCCCGGCCCTCCGAGCAGTACTTC. This translates into CASSLVRGAPRPSEQYF.

The V and J genes are TRBV28 and TRBJ2-1, with 11 bases matching TRBD1. V dropped 2 bases and J dropped 10; count of bases not matched to a gene: 13. The CDR3 covers 17 residues. Germline values: CDR1 MDHEN, CDR2 SYDVKM. This CDR3 reads CASSLARDRGIKKEQFF. The CDR3 DNA is TGTGCCAGCAGTTTAGCGAGGGACAGGGGGATTAAGAAGGAGCAGTTCTTC. The full variable domain, completed using reference TRBV28 and TRBJ2-1, is DVKVTQSSRYLVKRTGEKVFLECVQDMDHENMFWYRQDPGLGLRLIYFSYDVKMKEKGDIPEGYSVSREKKERFSLILESASTNQTSMYLCASSLARDRGIKKEQFFGPGTRLTVL.

The V gene is TRBV7-8, the J gene TRBJ2-7; 9 bases agree with TRBD1. Per germline, CDR1 SGHVS and CDR2 FQNEAQ. The CDR3 is made up of 15 amino acids. V shed 1 base and J 3 bases; nucleotides not matched to a gene: 4. CDR3 amino acids: CASSLVEDRGYEQYF. As DNA, the CDR3 is TGTGCCAGCAGCTTAGTAGAGGACAGGGGCTACGAGCAGTACTTC.

This sequence joins TRBV19 and TRBJ2-1; TRBD1 might be the D (5 bases). CDR3 length: 13 amino acids. Trimming took 5 bases from V and 4 from J, leaving 9 bases between them. CDR1 is LNHDA and CDR2 is SQIVND in the germline V gene (reference sequence). This chain's CDR3 is CASSSDRYNEQFF. For the CDR3, the DNA is TGTGCCAGTAGTTCCGACAGATACAATGAGCAGTTCTTC.

This clone was recorded only once. CDR3 sequence reads: CASSQDAGESYGYTF. CDR3 DNA: TGTGCCAGCAGCCAAGACGCAGGGGAGTCCTATGGCTACACCTTC. V is TRBV4-2 and J is TRBJ1-2; possibly TRBD1 for D (6 bases). CDR1 is LGHNA and CDR2 is YNFKEQ in the germline V gene. With 0 bases removed from V and 4 bases from J, the gap between germline ends came to 12 bases. CDR3 length: 15 amino acids.

The chain recombines TRBV15 with TRBJ1-5, with 10 nucleotides matching TRBD1. The CDR3 totals 15 residues. Germline CDR1 reads LNHNV; CDR2 reads YYDKDF (reference sequence). V was clipped by 3 bases and J by 6 bases; unmatched bases: 5. The CDR3 sequence is CATSRGQGRGQPQHF. CDR3 DNA: TGTGCCACCAGCAGGGGACAGGGGAGGGGTCAGCCCCAGCATTTT.

This clone was observed a single time. This chain joins TRBV14 and TRBJ2-1, with TRBD2 matching over 8 bases. CDR1 is SGHDN, CDR2 FVKESK, per germline. J gave up 3 bases and V 2 bases, and 3 bases lay outside the gene matches. The CDR3 consists of 15 residues. The CDR3 sequence: CASSQRREGYNEQFF. The CDR3 DNA is TGTGCCAGCAGCCAACGCCGGGAGGGCTACAATGAGCAGTTCTTC.

V and J are TRBV9 and TRBJ2-5; D not certain. The CDR3 runs 14 residues. Germline CDR1 reads SGDLS; CDR2 reads YYNGEE. The V gene lost 3 bases and the J gene lost 0 bases, with 9 bases spanning the gap. The CDR3: CASSGWVDQETQYF. The CDR3 DNA sequence: TGTGCCAGCAGCGGCTGGGTAGACCAAGAGACCCAGTACTTC.

Remarks on this clone: A read error may produce the germline difference seen at one junction end. This sample also contains other DNA sequences that code for the same CDR3. The genes are TRBV2 and TRBJ2-7; D perhaps matches TRBD2 (5 bases). The CDR3 totals 12 residues. Looked up from germline, CDR1 is SNHLY and CDR2 is FYNNEI. The CDR3: CASRREGYEQYF. The CDR3 DNA is TGTGCCAGCAGGCGAGAGGGTTACGAGCAATACTTC.

V usage is TRBV5-1 and J usage is TRBJ2-1, with 14 bases identical to TRBD2. The CDR3 covers 17 residues. Germline CDR1 reads SGHRS; CDR2 reads YFSETQ. V was clipped by 4 bases and J by 13 bases; unmatched bases: 16. In DNA, the CDR3 is TGCGCCAGCAGCCCGACTAGCGGGAGGGCCTGGGTCGTTTTCCAGTTCTTC. It specifies CASSPTSGRAWVVFQFF.

This clone has a handful of counts. This sequence joins TRBV19 and TRBJ2-7; 9 bases are shared with TRBD2. Looked up from germline, CDR1 is LNHDA and CDR2 is SQIVND (reference sequence). There are 14 residues in the CDR3. J was trimmed by 2 bases and V by 1 base; bases with no gene match: 0. In DNA form, the CDR3 reads TGTGCCAGTAGTATAGCTAGCGGGGCCTACGAGCAGTACTTC. This encodes CASSIASGAYEQYF.

The chain combines TRBV7-3 with TRBJ2-1; 9 positions agree with TRBD2. This CDR3 is built from 16 residues. Germline V gives CDR1 SGHTA, CDR2 FQGTGA. The junction had 9 bases not matched to a gene; V was cut back by 0 bases and J by 9 bases. This CDR3 is CASSLTGAGGPGEQFF. The CDR3 DNA is TGTGCCAGCAGCTTAACCGGGGCGGGAGGGCCGGGTGAGCAGTTCTTC.

The chain recombines TRBV6-1 with TRBJ2-1; 16 nucleotides line up with TRBD2. J was trimmed by 1 base and V by 3 bases; bases with no gene match: 3. Germline loops: CDR1 MNHNS, CDR2 SASEGT. This CDR3 is 18 amino acids long. The CDR3 DNA reads as TGTGCCAGCAGTGAGGGGACTAGCGGGAGGGTGTCCTACAATGAGCAGTTCTTC. It yields the protein CASSEGTSGRVSYNEQFF.

This CDR3 reads CAISESATGQGQGIEKLFF. CDR3 coding DNA: TGTGCCATCAGTGAGTCTGCGACAGGACAGGGTCAAGGGATTGAAAAACTGTTTTTT. The chain combines TRBV10-3 with TRBJ1-4, with 8 bases matching TRBD1. The germline CDR1 and CDR2 sequences are ENHRY and SYGVKD. Trimming at V came to 0 bases and at J to 7 bases, leaving 16 bases not matched to a gene. This CDR3 spans 19 amino acids.

The rearrangement links TRBV11-1 to TRBJ2-5; TRBD1 agrees at 8 bases. CDR1 is SGHAT and CDR2 is FQDESV in the germline V gene (reference sequence). The J segment lost 3 bases and the V segment lost 5 bases, leaving 11 bases of the junction unmatched. CDR3 length: 16 residues. CDR3 sequence (DNA): TGTGCCAGCAGCCTCGGGTACCAGGGGGCGGAAGAGACCCAGTACTTC. Translation: CASSLGYQGAEETQYF.

The chain couples TRBV6-5 to TRBJ2-5; 7 bases align to TRBD1. CDR3 length: 13 residues. Trimming at V came to 2 bases and at J to 7 bases, leaving 4 bases not matched to a gene. Per germline, CDR1 MNHEY and CDR2 SVGAGI. DNA of the CDR3: TGTGCCAGCAGTTACAGGACAGGTCCGACCCAGTACTTC. It encodes CASSYRTGPTQYF.